Sequencing of this T cell receptor beta chain was carried out in a study of OX40 agonist ivuxolimab in advanced cancers. On the study more broadly: Patients took ivuxolimab, an agonistic anti-OX40 (CD134) antibody. A mean age of roughly 60 years, range roughly 23 to 79, was recorded, and about 83% were male. Patients with prior anti-PD-1, anti-PD-L1 or anti-CTLA-4 therapy were eligible; roughly 41% had some.

Concerning this clone itself: Its antigen is still unknown.

Libraries were prepared by immunoSEQ multiplex PCR; TCRdb keeps only in-frame clonotypes and omits some of them. The sample lists some 30,000 clones; roughly nine tenths were seen once. Trimming stripped 5 bases from V and 0 bases from J, with 13 bases between. Germline CDR1 reads MNHEY; CDR2 reads SMNVEV (reference sequence). The CDR3 totals 15 residues. Study-wide points: Expanded peripheral T cells had an undetermined antigen specificity.

This TCR derives from an adult with an advanced solid tumor such as melanoma, head and neck, liver or kidney cancer. Here the sequenced sample was CD4+ or CD8+ T cells sorted from blood, taken in a trial of the OX40 agonist ivuxolimab. The V call is TRBV27, the J call TRBJ1-1, with D possibly TRBD1 on 5 matching bases. CDR3 loop: CASSKQTGMNTEAFF. As DNA, the CDR3 is TGTGCCAGCAGTAAGCAAACAGGAATGAACACTGAAGCTTTCTTT.